The 25 T cell receptor beta chains given below trace back to one sample, sequenced in a study of blood T cells in healthy people across ages. Sample-barcoded 5' priming and a J-beta primer mix drove a second PCR of roughly 6 to 12 cycles. TCRdb fed the 5' RACE reads into MiXCR, producing one record per CDR3 protein. This table has 850,000 to 1,300,000 distinct CDR3 sequences, under 45% appearing once. The sample taken for sequencing was blood. These receptors were obtained from a woman aged 60-75 years in good health.

V is TRBV20-1 and J is TRBJ1-6; 11 bases map to TRBD1. The germline gives CDR1 DFQATT, CDR2 SNEGSKA (reference sequence). The CDR3 has 17 amino acids. V dropped 3 bases and J dropped 1; count of bases not matched to a gene: 5. The CDR3 here is CSASRDRGKSYNSPLHF. The CDR3 coding sequence is TGCAGTGCTAGTCGGGACAGGGGGAAGTCCTATAATTCACCCCTCCACTTT.

This clonotype was detected many times. The chain has TRBV20-1 and TRBJ2-4, with D tentatively TRBD2 (6 bases). The germline V and J ends were trimmed by 5 bases and 6 bases, with 17 bases remaining between them. CDR3 length equals 14 residues. Germline V CDR1 and CDR2: DFQATT, SNEGSKA (reference sequence). CDR3 amino acids: CSAPQVGGLNIQYF. Here the CDR3 DNA reads TGCAGTGCTCCTCAGGTCGGGGGATTAAACATTCAGTACTTC.

The chain uses TRBV27 and TRBJ2-7, with a possible D match to TRBD2 (5 bases). Germline V CDR1 and CDR2: MNHEY, SMNVEV (reference sequence). There are 12 residues in the CDR3. V was trimmed by 6 bases and J by 10 bases, leaving 16 bases between them. The CDR3 nucleotides are TGTGCCAGCAGCCCGAACAGACTAACACAGTACTTC. This codes for CASSPNRLTQYF.

The table lists this clonotype with a few counts. V and J are TRBV7-9 and TRBJ2-1; 9 bases line up with TRBD2. V gave up 5 bases and J gave up 2 bases; unmatched junction bases: 7. This CDR3 has 16 residues. Germline V gives CDR1 SEHNR, CDR2 FQNEAQ (reference sequence). CDR3 amino acids: CASSKLSGGTYNEQFF. The CDR3, as DNA: TGTGCCAGCAGCAAACTTAGCGGGGGAACCTACAATGAGCAGTTCTTC. Full variable domain (remainder filled in from reference TRBV7-9 and TRBJ2-1): DTGVSQNPRHKITKRGQNVTFRCDPISEHNRLYWYRQTLGQGPEFLTYFQNEAQLEKSRLLSDRFSAERPKGSFSTLEIQRTEQGDSAMYLCASSKLSGGTYNEQFFGPGTRLTVL.

This clonotype occurred a few times. This chain joins TRBV7-2 and TRBJ2-7, with TRBD2 matching 13 bases. In germline, CDR1 is SGHTA, CDR2 FQGNSA. The CDR3 length is 17 residues. V lost 5 bases to trimming and J lost 1 base; unmatched junction nucleotides: 8. The CDR3 here is CASSVRTSGSGSYEQYF. The CDR3 coding sequence is TGTGCCAGCAGCGTTCGGACTAGCGGGAGTGGGTCCTACGAGCAGTACTTC.

The gene calls are TRBV2 and TRBJ1-2; TRBD1 might be the D (6 bases). The CDR3 length is 14 residues. Germline lookup yields CDR1 SNHLY and CDR2 FYNNEI. V lost 8 bases, J lost 0 bases, and 13 bases lay in between. CDR3 in amino acids: CASSTGSPNYGYTF. CDR3 DNA sequence: TGTGCCAGCTCGACAGGATCACCTAACTATGGCTACACCTTC. Full variable domain (missing parts from reference TRBV2 and TRBJ1-2): EPEVTQTPSHQVTQMGQEVILRCVPISNHLYFYWYRQILGQKVEFLVSFYNNEISEKSEIFDDQFSVERPDGSNFTLKIRSTKLEDSAMYFCASSTGSPNYGYTFGSGTRLTVV.

This chain connects TRBV12-3 or TRBV12-4 to TRBJ2-3; D possibly corresponds to TRBD2 (6 bases). V was clipped by 11 bases and J by 2 bases, with 29 bases between them. The CDR3 covers 18 residues. The CDR3 DNA is TGTGCCGCGGGGAAGACGGCGACTAGTCTGGGATCCACAGATACGCAGTATTTT. Translation: CAAGKTATSLGSTDTQYF.

This CDR3 is CASSSMTYEQYF. As DNA, the CDR3 is TGTGCCAGCAGCTCGATGACCTACGAGCAGTACTTC. The J gene is TRBJ2-7, the V gene TRBV7-9, with D unclear. The CDR3 covers 12 residues. The V and J ends lost 4 bases and 2 bases respectively, with 6 bases between them. Germline-derived CDR1 and CDR2 are SEHNR and FQNEAQ (reference sequence).

This clonotype was observed a handful of times. The V call is TRBV5-1, the J call TRBJ2-3; 8 bases fit TRBD1. Germline CDR1 SGHRS, CDR2 YFSETQ. The J segment lost 4 bases and the V segment lost 3 bases, leaving 16 bases of the junction unmatched. This CDR3 is 18 amino acids long. CDR3: CASSSPSSRQGASDTQYF. The CDR3 nucleotides are TGCGCCAGCAGCTCCCCCTCATCACGGCAGGGGGCATCAGATACGCAGTATTTT.

The chain is built from TRBV7-7 and TRBJ2-2, with TRBD1 as a possible D gene (6 bases). Germline V lookup: CDR1 SSHAT, CDR2 FNYEAQ (reference sequence). V shed 5 bases and J shed 7 bases, with 11 bases lying between them. This CDR3 contains 13 residues. The DNA for the CDR3 is TGTGCCAGCAGCACTGGGACACTCGGGGAGCTGTTTTTT. Translating it yields CASSTGTLGELFF.

This clonotype was counted a few times. The rearrangement joins TRBV27 to TRBJ2-1; 8 nucleotides line up with TRBD1. This CDR3 is built from 15 residues. Germline V gene lookup returns CDR1 MNHEY and CDR2 SMNVEV (reference sequence). The junction had 4 bases not matched to a gene; V was cut back by 3 bases and J by 3 bases. CDR3 bases: TGTGCCAGCAGTTTCCACAGGGGGGTCTACAATGAGCAGTTCTTC. Its translation is CASSFHRGVYNEQFF.

The V gene is TRBV9, the J gene TRBJ2-4; D not resolved. Trimming shortened V by 0 bases and J by 5 bases, and 9 bases separated the two germline ends. CDR1 SGDLS and CDR2 YYNGEE come from the germline V gene. The CDR3 spans 14 residues. The CDR3 loop reads CASSVEHSENIQYF. For the CDR3, the DNA is TGTGCCAGCAGCGTAGAGCACAGCGAAAACATTCAGTACTTC.

In DNA form, the CDR3 reads TGTGCCAGCAGCAAATACGGCGGTCCGAGCTCCTACAATGAGCAGTTCTTC. Encoded protein: CASSKYGGPSSYNEQFF. The chain is built from TRBV21-1 and TRBJ2-1. TRBV21-1 is a pseudogene. The CDR3 has 17 amino acids.

This clonotype was detected ten times or more. The chain's CDR3 is CASSLSFRFNEQYF. For the CDR3, the DNA is TGCGCCAGCAGCTTATCCTTCAGGTTCAACGAGCAGTACTTC. The chain is built from TRBV5-1 and TRBJ2-7; no firm D call. The germline CDR1 and CDR2 sequences are SGHRS and YFSETQ. The CDR3 loop spans 14 amino acids. V lost 2 bases, J lost 5 bases, and 14 bases lay in between.

The chain combines TRBV7-9 with TRBJ2-5; 7 nucleotides match TRBD2. The V segment lost 5 bases and the J segment 3 bases; nucleotides outside the gene matches: 9. Germline V gives CDR1 SEHNR, CDR2 FQNEAQ (reference sequence). The CDR3 has 15 residues. The CDR3 DNA follows: TGTGCCAGCAGCCTAGGGCTAGCGGCTAAAGAGACCCAGTACTTC. This gives the protein CASSLGLAAKETQYF.

The gene calls are TRBV20-1 and TRBJ1-1; 7 positions agree with TRBD1. V was pared by 5 bases and J by 3 bases, with 9 bases of the junction left unmatched. The CDR3 totals 14 residues. In germline, CDR1 is DFQATT, CDR2 SNEGSKA (reference sequence). CDR3 residues: CSARQGVGYTEAFF. The CDR3 DNA reads as TGCAGTGCTCGTCAGGGGGTGGGTTACACTGAAGCTTTCTTT.

The chain employs TRBV24-1 and TRBJ2-5; D not resolved. CDR3 size: 12 residues. Germline V gene lookup returns CDR1 KGHDR and CDR2 SFDVKD. V shed 2 bases and J shed 2 bases, with 2 bases lying between them. The CDR3 region has the DNA TGTGCCACCAGTGATTGGCAAGAGACCCAGTACTTC. It specifies CATSDWQETQYF.

This clonotype has just one count. The CDR3, as DNA: TGTGCCAGCAGCGCACGGGAGGGCCGGGCCCATGAGCAGTTCTTC. Translation gives CASSAREGRAHEQFF. The chain employs TRBV9 and TRBJ2-1, with 8 bases identical to TRBD2. The CDR3 covers 15 residues. Trimming at V came to 3 bases and at J to 8 bases, leaving 10 bases not matched to a gene. Germline lookup yields CDR1 SGDLS and CDR2 YYNGEE.

V gene TRBV2 combines with J gene TRBJ1-3, with D unclear. V was shortened by 8 bases and J by 4 bases, with 9 bases between the two germline ends. Germline CDR1 and CDR2: SNHLY and FYNNEI. The length of the CDR3 is 12 residues. The CDR3 DNA is TGTGCCAGCTGGCGGATCGGAAACACCATATATTTT. This codes for CASWRIGNTIYF.

The chain recombines TRBV6-1 with TRBJ2-4; D remains ambiguous. The DNA matches TRBJ2-5 better at its end, which makes the J call doubtful. Germline lookup yields CDR1 MNHNS and CDR2 SASEGT. This CDR3 region has 15 residues. CDR3 bases: TGTGCCAGCAGTGAAGGCCCCGGTTTGGGGGAGACCCAGTACTTC. This encodes CASSEGPGLGETQYF.

J is TRBJ2-3 and V is TRBV4-1; the match to TRBD2 covers 8 bases. This CDR3 contains 16 residues. The ends lost 3 bases at V and 0 bases at J; junction bases unmatched: 5. CDR1 is MGHRA, CDR2 YSYEKL, per germline. The CDR3 sequence is CASSQRLATSTDTQYF. CDR3 nucleotides: TGCGCCAGCAGCCAGCGACTAGCGACTAGCACAGATACGCAGTATTTT.

A word on this clonotype: Given a much more abundant clone one base away, this may be a read error. The rearrangement joins TRBV29-1 to TRBJ1-1; D perhaps matches TRBD1 (5 bases). The V gene's germline CDR1 is SQVTM and CDR2 ANQGSEA. The CDR3 loop spans 14 amino acids. CDR3 sequence reads: CSAAGAREQTEAFF. The CDR3 DNA reads TGCAGTGCCGCTGGGGCAAGAGAACAGACTGAAGCTTTCTTT.

The J gene is TRBJ2-6, the V gene TRBV7-8; D is possibly TRBD1 or TRBD2 (5 bases each). The CDR3 totals 17 residues. Germline values: CDR1 SGHVS, CDR2 FQNEAQ. V was shortened by 3 bases and J by 0 bases, with 12 bases between the two germline ends. The CDR3 bases are TGTGCCAGCAGCTTCCGGGACGTGAACTCTGGGGCCAACGTCCTGACTTTC. It encodes CASSFRDVNSGANVLTF.

This clonotype was found a few times. V is TRBV6-6 and J is TRBJ2-1, with 9 bases aligning to TRBD1. V dropped 4 bases and J dropped 2; count of bases not matched to a gene: 3. CDR1 is MNHNY, CDR2 SVGAGI, per germline (reference sequence). The CDR3 consists of 15 residues. CDR3 loop: CASSSTGGPYNEQFF. The DNA for the CDR3 is TGTGCCAGCAGTTCTACAGGGGGCCCCTACAATGAGCAGTTCTTC.

This clonotype was counted only a few times. The chain joins TRBV27 to TRBJ2-7; 12 bases fit TRBD2. Germline lookup yields CDR1 MNHEY and CDR2 SMNVEV (reference sequence). The CDR3 length is 13 residues. The V and J ends lost 6 bases and 6 bases, in that order; junction bases with no gene match: 3. CDR3 sequence: CASRTSGSREQYF. The CDR3 coding sequence is TGTGCCAGCAGGACTAGCGGGAGTCGCGAGCAGTACTTC.